Shown below are 15 T cell receptor beta chains from a single sample sequenced in a study of neurological immune-mediated disorders. From the 5' RACE reads, TCRdb called clonotypes with MiXCR, one entry per CDR3 protein. The data show about 74,000 distinct CDR3 sequences, 5.2% seen once. Sequencing was performed on PBMCs. Receptors were obtained from a man between 18 and 35 years old with multiple sclerosis.

This rearrangement joins TRBV20-1 to TRBJ2-1; 10 bases match TRBD2. From germline, CDR1 is DFQATT and CDR2 SNEGSKA (reference sequence). This CDR3 region has 14 residues. The ends lost 6 bases at V and 7 bases at J; junction bases unmatched: 9. Written as DNA, the CDR3 is TGCAGTGCCGTTCTAGCGGGGGTAAGGAATGAGCAGTTCTTC. The encoded protein is CSAVLAGVRNEQFF.

This clonotype came up a few times. A much larger clone differs by one base, so this may be a read error. The CDR3 does not close with the conserved phenylalanine or tryptophan, likely indicating a read error. The rearrangement joins TRBV5-6 to TRBJ1-2; TRBD1 is a possible D gene (5 bases). V was shortened by 5 bases and J by 6 bases, with 17 bases between the two germline ends. The CDR3 totals 14 residues. Germline V gene lookup returns CDR1 SGHDT and CDR2 YYEEEE. The CDR3 nucleotides are TGTGCCAGCAGAGAATGGTGGCAGGGCGATGGCTACACCATC. It codes for CASREWWQGDGYTI.

This clonotype was found many times. The CDR3 is CASSQMTDGNSPLHF. DNA for the CDR3: TGTGCCAGCAGCCAAATGACAGATGGTAATTCACCCCTCCACTTT. The chain couples TRBV3-1 to TRBJ1-6; D may be TRBD1 (5 bases). The CDR3 extends over 15 amino acids. Germline-derived CDR1 and CDR2 are LGHDT and YNNKEL (reference sequence). Between the trimmed V and J ends, which lost 2 bases and 6 bases, there was a span of 11 bases.

This clonotype was counted many times. The chain is built from TRBV5-5 and TRBJ2-5, with D hard to call. V was clipped by 2 bases and J by 2 bases, with 7 bases between them. Germline CDR1 is SGHKS and CDR2 is YYEKEE (reference sequence). The CDR3 contains 13 residues. The CDR3 nucleotides read TGTGCCAGCAGCTTAAGCAAACAAGAGACCCAGTACTTC. Its protein is CASSLSKQETQYF.

Many counts were recorded for this clonotype. The chain is built from TRBV5-1 and TRBJ2-1; D call uncertain. The germline V gene has CDR1 SGHRS and CDR2 YFSETQ. Trimming pared 1 base from V and 3 bases from J, leaving 8 bases between. The CDR3 runs to 14 residues. The CDR3 nucleotides read TGCGCCAGCAGCTTGAGTATCGTCTACAATGAGCAGTTCTTC. This codes for CASSLSIVYNEQFF.

At least ten counts were recorded for this clonotype. J is TRBJ2-7 and V is TRBV24-1, with TRBD1 identical over 8 bases. CDR3 length: 13 residues. Germline CDR1 reads KGHDR; CDR2 reads SFDVKD. V lost 9 bases to trimming and J lost 2 bases; unmatched junction nucleotides: 5. The CDR3 reads CATADRDTYEQYF. In DNA form, the CDR3 reads TGTGCCACCGCGGACAGGGACACCTACGAGCAGTACTTC.

Remarks on this clonotype: One base away lies a much larger clone, so this may be a sequencing read error. The chain uses TRBV20-1 and TRBJ2-3; D remains unclear. The CDR3 runs to 12 residues. V was clipped by 3 bases and J by 5 bases, with 9 bases between them. The germline V gene encodes CDR1 DFQATT and CDR2 SNEGSKA (reference sequence). CDR3 loop: CSASPGGDTQYF. Written as DNA, the CDR3 is TGCAGTGCTAGCCCTGGCGGAGATACGCAGTATTTT.

In its sample, this clonotype was seen many times. The chain's CDR3 is CASSVGRVNEQFF. The CDR3 DNA sequence: TGTGCCAGCAGCGTAGGTAGGGTCAATGAGCAGTTCTTC. The chain is built from TRBV9 and TRBJ2-1; D remains unclear. CDR3 length: 13 residues. The germline gives CDR1 SGDLS, CDR2 YYNGEE. The V end lost 0 bases, the J end lost 6 bases, and 7 bases lay between the germline ends. The full variable domain, its missing parts supplied by reference TRBV9 and TRBJ2-1, is DSGVTQTPKHLITATGQRVTLRCSPRSGDLSVYWYQQSLDQGLQFLIQYYNGEERAKGNILERFSAQQFPDLHSELNLSSLELGDSALYFCASSVGRVNEQFFGPGTRLTVL.

There are many counts of this clonotype. The CDR3 is CSASRLGGEQYF. DNA for the CDR3: TGCAGTGCTTCGCGACTAGGGGGCGAGCAGTACTTC. The genes are TRBV20-1 and TRBJ2-7; D is possibly TRBD1 or TRBD2 (6 bases each). This CDR3 has 12 residues. Germline-derived CDR1 and CDR2 are DFQATT and SNEGSKA (reference sequence). V was cut by 5 bases and J by 6 bases, with 14 bases left in between.

The genes are TRBV4-1 and TRBJ1-1, with D uncertain. The CDR3 has 13 residues. Trimming cost V 4 bases and J 3 bases, with 9 bases left between them. From germline, CDR1 is MGHRA and CDR2 YSYEKL. CDR3 bases: TGCGCCAGCAGCCCGGAGGGCTACACTGAAGCTTTCTTT. This gives the protein CASSPEGYTEAFF.

At least ten counts were recorded for this clonotype. This rearrangement joins TRBV9 to TRBJ1-3; a weak D match, TRBD1 (6 bases). Per germline, CDR1 SGDLS and CDR2 YYNGEE. V lost 0 bases and J 4 bases, leaving 8 bases between the germline ends. This CDR3 region has 14 residues. Written as DNA, the CDR3 is TGTGCCAGCAGCGTAGACAGGGAAGGAAACACCATATATTTT. Residues: CASSVDREGNTIYF.

At least ten counts were recorded for this clonotype. The chain combines TRBV7-2 with TRBJ1-2, with 10 positions matching TRBD1. With 0 bases clipped from V and 4 bases from J, the junction kept 2 bases outside the gene matches. This CDR3 has 15 residues. The germline gives CDR1 SGHTA, CDR2 FQGNSA. CDR3 in DNA: TGTGCCAGCAGCTTAGCGGGGACAGGGGCCTATGGCTACACCTTC. The encoded protein is CASSLAGTGAYGYTF.

This clonotype was seen repeatedly, ten times or more. Its ends do not fully match the called genes, so a read error is possible. The gene calls are TRBV28 and TRBJ1-5; D remains unclear. Germline V gene sequence: CDR1 MDHEN, CDR2 SYDVKM. This CDR3 has 13 residues. The CDR3 is CASSLRPRQPQNF. In nucleotides, the CDR3 is TGTGCCAGCAGTTTAAGGCCCCGGCAGCCCCAGAATTTT.

This clonotype was counted many times. The gene calls are TRBV10-3 and TRBJ2-3; D is possibly TRBD1 or TRBD2 (6 bases each). The CDR3 has 15 amino acids. The V gene's germline CDR1 is ENHRY and CDR2 SYGVKD. The ends were cut back, 0 bases at V and 6 bases at J, with 13 bases in the middle. The CDR3 DNA reads as TGTGCCATCAGTGAGTCGATTGGGGGGCAGGATACGCAGTATTTT. It specifies CAISESIGGQDTQYF.

As to this clonotype: Possible read error: a much larger clone is one base away. The V call is TRBV29-1, the J call TRBJ2-2, with D hard to call. Trimming took off 4 bases at V and 6 bases at J, with 12 bases between the two ends. CDR1 is SQVTM and CDR2 is ANQGSEA in the germline V gene. The CDR3 is 13 amino acids. CDR3 residues: CSVGRKGSGELFF. The CDR3 coding sequence is TGCAGCGTTGGGAGAAAGGGTTCCGGGGAGCTGTTTTTT.